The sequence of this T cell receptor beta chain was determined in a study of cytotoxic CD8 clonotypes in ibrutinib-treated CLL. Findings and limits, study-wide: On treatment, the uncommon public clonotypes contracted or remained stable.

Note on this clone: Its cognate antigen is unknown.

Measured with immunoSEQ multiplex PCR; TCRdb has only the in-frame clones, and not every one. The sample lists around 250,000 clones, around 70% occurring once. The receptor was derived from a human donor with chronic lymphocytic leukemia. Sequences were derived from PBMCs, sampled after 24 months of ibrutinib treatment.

The CDR3 DNA sequence: TGTGCCAGCACCCGGTACGAGGGGACAGGGGTTGAAAAACTGTTTTTT. Encoded protein: CASTRYEGTGVEKLFF. This rearrangement joins TRBV7-8 to TRBJ1-4, with 10 bases fitting TRBD1. The length of the CDR3 is 16 residues. Germline loops: CDR1 SGHVS, CDR2 FQNEAQ. V was clipped by 7 bases and J by 7 bases; unmatched bases: 12.